Sequencing of this TCR beta chain was carried out in a study of shared clonotypes between healthy human individuals. As for the study in general: Three plates were used per donor for CD4 naive, three for CD4 memory, two for CD8 naive and one for CD8 memory.

The study, taken as a whole, reports: A small donor pool kept down the genetic and exposure-history diversity that was represented.

After removal of 0 bases from V and 9 bases from J, the junction contained 4 bases not matched to a gene. Germline lookup yields CDR1 SGHRS and CDR2 YFSETQ. The CDR3 extends over 14 amino acids. Everyone who donated was a Caucasian adult who lived in Nashville, Tennessee. As to this clone: The antigen remains unidentified.

At deep level, the assay was performed. Using immunoSEQ multiplex PCR, the repertoire was profiled, and TCRdb retains in-frame clones only, with some absent. In the table there are approximately 980,000 clones, 70% to 85% of which are singletons. What was sequenced was memory CD4+ T cells sorted from blood. Noted subset: CD45RA-negative fraction. The V and J genes are TRBV5-1 and TRBJ2-4, with 9 bases lining up with TRBD1. The receptor was isolated from a man between 18 and 29 years old in good health. CDR3 in amino acids: CASSLGTGAGIQYF. The CDR3 bases are TGCGCCAGCAGCTTGGGGACAGGGGCGGGCATTCAGTACTTC.